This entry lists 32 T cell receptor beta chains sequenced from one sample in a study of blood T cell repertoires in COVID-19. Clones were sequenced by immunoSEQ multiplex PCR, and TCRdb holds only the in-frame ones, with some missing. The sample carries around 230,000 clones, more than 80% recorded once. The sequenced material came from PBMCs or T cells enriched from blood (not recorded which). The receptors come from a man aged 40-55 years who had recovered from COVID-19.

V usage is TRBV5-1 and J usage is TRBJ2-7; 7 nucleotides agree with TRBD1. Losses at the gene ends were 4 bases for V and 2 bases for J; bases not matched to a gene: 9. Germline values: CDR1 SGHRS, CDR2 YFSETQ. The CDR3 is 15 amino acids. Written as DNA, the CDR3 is TGCGCCAGCAGCCCCACCGGGACAGCTGCCTACGAGCAGTACTTC. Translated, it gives CASSPTGTAAYEQYF.

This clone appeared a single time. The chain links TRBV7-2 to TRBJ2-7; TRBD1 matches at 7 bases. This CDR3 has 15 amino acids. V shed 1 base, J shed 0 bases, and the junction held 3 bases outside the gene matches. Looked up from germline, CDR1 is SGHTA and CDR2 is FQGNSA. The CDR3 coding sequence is TGTGCCAGCAGCTTAGGACAGGGATCCTCCTACGAGCAGTACTTC. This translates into CASSLGQGSSYEQYF.

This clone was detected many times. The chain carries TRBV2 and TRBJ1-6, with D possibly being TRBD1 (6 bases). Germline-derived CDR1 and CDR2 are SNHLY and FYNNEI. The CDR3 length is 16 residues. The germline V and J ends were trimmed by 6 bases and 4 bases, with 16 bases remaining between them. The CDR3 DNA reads TGTGCCAGCAGGACCGGGACACACTCATATAATTCACCCCTCCACTTT. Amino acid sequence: CASRTGTHSYNSPLHF.

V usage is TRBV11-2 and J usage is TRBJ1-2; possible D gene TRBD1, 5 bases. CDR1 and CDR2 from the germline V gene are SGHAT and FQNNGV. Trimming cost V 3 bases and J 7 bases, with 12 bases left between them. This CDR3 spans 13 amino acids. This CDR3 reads CASSLFMGGGYTF. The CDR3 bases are TGTGCCAGCAGCTTGTTCATGGGGGGTGGCTACACCTTC.

Here the CDR3 DNA reads TGTGCCAGCAGTGATTCGGCAGGGAACAATATGGATGAGCAGTTCTTC. This sequence encodes CASSDSAGNNMDEQFF. The rearrangement joins TRBV25-1 to TRBJ2-1; D is possibly TRBD1 (5 bases). Trimming took 3 bases from V and 8 from J, leaving 20 bases between them. In germline, CDR1 is MGHDK, CDR2 SYGVNS. The CDR3 has 16 residues.

The CDR3 reads CASKDRVGYGYTF. DNA for the CDR3: TGTGCCAGTAAGGACAGGGTGGGCTATGGCTACACCTTC. This chain uses TRBV2 with TRBJ1-2; 8 bases agree with TRBD1. The V gene's germline CDR1 is SNHLY and CDR2 FYNNEI. CDR3 length equals 13 residues. The V and J ends lost 9 bases and 4 bases, in that order; junction bases with no gene match: 7. Full variable domain (missing parts from reference TRBV2 and TRBJ1-2): EPEVTQTPSHQVTQMGQEVILRCVPISNHLYFYWYRQILGQKVEFLVSFYNNEISEKSEIFDDQFSVERPDGSNFTLKIRSTKLEDSAMYFCASKDRVGYGYTFGSGTRLTVV.

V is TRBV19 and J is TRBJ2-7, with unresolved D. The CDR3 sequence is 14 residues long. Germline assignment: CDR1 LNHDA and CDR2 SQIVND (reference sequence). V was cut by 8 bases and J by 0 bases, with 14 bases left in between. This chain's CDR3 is CASETLSLSYEQYF. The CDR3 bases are TGTGCCAGTGAAACCTTGAGTCTCTCCTACGAGCAGTACTTC.

CDR3 residues: CASTPGTWDTEAFF. CDR3 bases: TGTGCCAGTACCCCCGGGACATGGGACACTGAAGCTTTCTTT. J is TRBJ1-1 and V is TRBV19; possible D gene TRBD1, 6 bases. Germline V gene lookup returns CDR1 LNHDA and CDR2 SQIVND (reference sequence). The V end was cut by 7 bases, the J end by 3 bases, with 15 bases between. This CDR3 has 14 residues.

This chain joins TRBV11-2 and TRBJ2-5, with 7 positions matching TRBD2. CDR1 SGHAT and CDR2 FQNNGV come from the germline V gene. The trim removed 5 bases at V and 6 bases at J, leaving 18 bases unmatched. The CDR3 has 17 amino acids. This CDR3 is CASSRASPGGNPKTQYF. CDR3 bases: TGTGCCAGCAGCCGGGCCTCGCCGGGGGGAAACCCAAAGACCCAGTACTTC.

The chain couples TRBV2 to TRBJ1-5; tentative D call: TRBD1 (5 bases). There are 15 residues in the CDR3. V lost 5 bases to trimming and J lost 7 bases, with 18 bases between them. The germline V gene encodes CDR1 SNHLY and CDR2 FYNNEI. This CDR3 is CASSTGRGQGQPQHF. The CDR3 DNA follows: TGTGCCAGCAGTACCGGGAGGGGTCAGGGCCAGCCCCAGCATTTT. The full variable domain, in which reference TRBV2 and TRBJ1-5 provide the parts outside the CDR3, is EPEVTQTPSHQVTQMGQEVILRCVPISNHLYFYWYRQILGQKVEFLVSFYNNEISEKSEIFDDQFSVERPDGSNFTLKIRSTKLEDSAMYFCASSTGRGQGQPQHFGDGTRLSIL.

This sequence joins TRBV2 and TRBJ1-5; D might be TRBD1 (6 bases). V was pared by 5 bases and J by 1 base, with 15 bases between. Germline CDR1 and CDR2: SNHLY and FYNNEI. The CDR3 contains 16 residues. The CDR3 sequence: CASSLRGGQSNQPQHF. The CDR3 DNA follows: TGTGCCAGCAGTCTAAGGGGGGGGCAGAGCAATCAGCCCCAGCATTTT.

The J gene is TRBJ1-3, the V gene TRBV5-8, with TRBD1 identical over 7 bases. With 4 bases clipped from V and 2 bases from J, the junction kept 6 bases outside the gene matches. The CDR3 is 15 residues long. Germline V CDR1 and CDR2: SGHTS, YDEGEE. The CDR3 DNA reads TGTGCCAGCAGCACCGGGACAGCCCCTGGAAACACCATATATTTT. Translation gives CASSTGTAPGNTIYF. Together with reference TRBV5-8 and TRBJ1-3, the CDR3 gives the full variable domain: EAGVTQSPTHLIKTRGQQATLRCSPISGHTSVYWYQQALGLGLQFLLWYDEGEERNRGNFPPRFSGRQFPNYSSELNVNALELEDSALYLCASSTGTAPGNTIYFGEGSWLTVV.

The CDR3 region is CASSYSEAGEQYF. CDR3 nucleotide sequence: TGTGCCAGCAGTTACTCGGAAGCGGGCGAGCAGTACTTC. The V and J genes are TRBV6-5 and TRBJ2-7; possibly TRBD2 for D (6 bases). The V gene lost 0 bases and the J gene lost 6 bases, with 9 bases spanning the gap. The CDR3 runs 13 residues. The germline gives CDR1 MNHEY, CDR2 SVGAGI.

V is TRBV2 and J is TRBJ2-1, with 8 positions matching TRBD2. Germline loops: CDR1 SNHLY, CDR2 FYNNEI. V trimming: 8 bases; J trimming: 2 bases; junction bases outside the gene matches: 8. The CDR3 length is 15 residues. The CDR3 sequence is CASRKREMAYNEQFF. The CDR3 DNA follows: TGTGCCAGCCGCAAGCGGGAGATGGCCTACAATGAGCAGTTCTTC.

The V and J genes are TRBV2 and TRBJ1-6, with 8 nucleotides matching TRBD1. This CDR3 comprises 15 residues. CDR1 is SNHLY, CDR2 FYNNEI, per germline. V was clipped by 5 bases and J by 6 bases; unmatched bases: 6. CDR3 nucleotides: TGTGCCAGCAGTTTGGACAGGGTATCTAATTCACCCCTCCACTTT. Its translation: CASSLDRVSNSPLHF.

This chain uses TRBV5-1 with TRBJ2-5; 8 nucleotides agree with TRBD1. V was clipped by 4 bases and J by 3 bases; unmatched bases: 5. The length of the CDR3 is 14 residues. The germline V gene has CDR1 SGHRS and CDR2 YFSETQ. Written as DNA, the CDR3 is TGCGCCAGCAGCGGAGGGACAGGAGAAGAGACCCAGTACTTC. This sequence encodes CASSGGTGEETQYF.

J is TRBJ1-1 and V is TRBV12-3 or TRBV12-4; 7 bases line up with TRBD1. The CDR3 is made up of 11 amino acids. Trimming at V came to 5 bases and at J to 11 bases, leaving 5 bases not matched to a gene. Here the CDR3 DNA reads TGTGCCAGCAGTCGAGGACAGGTCGCTTTCTTT. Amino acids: CASSRGQVAFF.

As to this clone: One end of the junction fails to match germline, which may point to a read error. The CDR3 region has the DNA TGTGCCAGCAGCGCCACTGCCGGGACTACGTGGAACTTC. Its translation: CASSATAGTTWNF. The chain combines TRBV5-6 with TRBJ2-7, with 7 positions matching TRBD2. The germline CDR1 and CDR2 sequences are SGHDT and YYEEEE. The length of the CDR3 is 13 residues.

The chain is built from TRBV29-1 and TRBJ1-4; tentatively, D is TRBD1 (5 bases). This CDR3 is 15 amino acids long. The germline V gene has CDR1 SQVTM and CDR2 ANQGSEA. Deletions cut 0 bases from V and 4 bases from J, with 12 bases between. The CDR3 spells CSVEDSDSNNEKLFF. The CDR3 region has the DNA TGCAGCGTTGAAGATAGTGACAGCAATAATGAAAAACTGTTTTTT. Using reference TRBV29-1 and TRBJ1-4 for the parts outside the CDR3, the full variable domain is SAVISQKPSRDICQRGTSLTIQCQVDSQVTMMFWYRQQPGQSLTLIATANQGSEATYESGFVIDKFPISRPNLTFSTLTVSNMSPEDSSIYLCSVEDSDSNNEKLFFGSGTQLSVL.

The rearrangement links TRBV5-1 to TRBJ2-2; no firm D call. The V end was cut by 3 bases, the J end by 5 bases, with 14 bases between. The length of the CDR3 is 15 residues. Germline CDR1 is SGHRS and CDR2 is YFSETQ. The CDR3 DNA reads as TGCGCCAGCAGCTCAACCTTAACCGGGACCGGGGAGCTGTTTTTT. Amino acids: CASSSTLTGTGELFF.

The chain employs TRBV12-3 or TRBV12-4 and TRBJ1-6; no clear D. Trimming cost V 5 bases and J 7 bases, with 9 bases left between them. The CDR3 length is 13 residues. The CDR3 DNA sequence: TGTGCCAGCAGTATAAGGGAGAATTCACCCCTCCACTTT. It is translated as CASSIRENSPLHF.

Here the CDR3 reads CASSLGAGAGSDEQFF. Here the CDR3 DNA reads TGTGCCAGCAGCTTGGGGGCGGGGGCTGGATCTGATGAGCAGTTCTTC. V gene TRBV7-2 combines with J gene TRBJ2-1; weak D call: TRBD2 (7 bases). Germline CDR1 reads SGHTA; CDR2 reads FQGNSA. The CDR3 contains 16 residues. The germline V and J ends were trimmed by 3 bases and 8 bases, with 20 bases remaining between them.

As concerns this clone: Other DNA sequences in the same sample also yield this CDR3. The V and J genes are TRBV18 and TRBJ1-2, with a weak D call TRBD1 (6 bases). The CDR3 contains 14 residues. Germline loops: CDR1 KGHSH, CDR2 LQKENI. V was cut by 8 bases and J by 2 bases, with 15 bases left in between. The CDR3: CASSPGQTNYGYTF. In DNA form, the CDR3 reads TGTGCCAGCAGCCCCGGACAGACCAACTATGGCTACACCTTC.

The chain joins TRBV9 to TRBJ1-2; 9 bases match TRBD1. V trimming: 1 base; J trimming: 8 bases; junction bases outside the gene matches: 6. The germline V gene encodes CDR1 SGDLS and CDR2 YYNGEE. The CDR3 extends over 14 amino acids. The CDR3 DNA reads TGTGCCAGCAGCGTAAACGGACAGGGGAACGGCTACACCTTC. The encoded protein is CASSVNGQGNGYTF.

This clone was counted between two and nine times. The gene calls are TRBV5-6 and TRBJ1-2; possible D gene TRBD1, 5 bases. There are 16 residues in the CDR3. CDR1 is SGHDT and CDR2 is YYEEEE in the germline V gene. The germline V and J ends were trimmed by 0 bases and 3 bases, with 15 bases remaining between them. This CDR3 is CASSLGLGREDYGYTF. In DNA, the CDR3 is TGTGCCAGCAGCTTGGGATTGGGCAGGGAGGACTATGGCTACACCTTC.

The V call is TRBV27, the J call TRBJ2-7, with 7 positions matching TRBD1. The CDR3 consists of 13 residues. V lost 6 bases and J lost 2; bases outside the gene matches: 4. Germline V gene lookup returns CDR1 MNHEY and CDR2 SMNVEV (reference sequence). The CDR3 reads CASSRTGTYEQYF. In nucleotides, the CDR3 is TGTGCCAGCAGCCGGACAGGAACCTACGAGCAGTACTTC.

The CDR3 is CASGLGTGARRETQYF. CDR3 nucleotides: TGTGCTAGTGGTTTGGGGACAGGGGCGCGTCGAGAGACCCAGTACTTC. This chain links TRBV12-5 with TRBJ2-5, with TRBD1 matching over 9 bases. Germline-derived CDR1 and CDR2 are LGHNT and FRNRAP. This CDR3 has 16 amino acids. With V trimmed by 1 base and J by 4 bases, 7 bases remained unmatched. Full variable domain (remainder filled in from reference TRBV12-5 and TRBJ2-5): DARVTQTPRHKVTEMGQEVTMRCQPILGHNTVFWYRQTMMQGLELLAYFRNRAPLDDSGMPKDRFSAEMPDATLATLKIQPSEPRDSAVYFCASGLGTGARRETQYFGPGTRLLVL.

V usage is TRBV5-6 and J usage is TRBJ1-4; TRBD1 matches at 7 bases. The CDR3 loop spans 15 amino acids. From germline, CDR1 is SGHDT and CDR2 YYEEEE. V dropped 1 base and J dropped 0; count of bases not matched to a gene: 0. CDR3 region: CASSLQGATNEKLFF. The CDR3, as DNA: TGTGCCAGCAGCTTGCAGGGGGCAACTAATGAAAAACTGTTTTTT.

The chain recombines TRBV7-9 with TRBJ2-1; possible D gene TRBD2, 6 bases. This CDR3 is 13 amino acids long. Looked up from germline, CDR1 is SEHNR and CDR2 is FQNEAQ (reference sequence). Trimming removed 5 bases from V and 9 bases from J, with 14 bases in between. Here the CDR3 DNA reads TGTGCCAGCAGCCCCCGCTTGGAGGGTGAGCAGTTCTTC. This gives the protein CASSPRLEGEQFF.

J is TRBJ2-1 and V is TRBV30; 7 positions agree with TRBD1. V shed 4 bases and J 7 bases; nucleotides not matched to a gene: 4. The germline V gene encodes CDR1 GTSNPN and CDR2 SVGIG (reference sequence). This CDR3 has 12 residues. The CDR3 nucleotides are TGTGCCTGGATGCAGGGGGTAAATGAGCAGTTCTTC. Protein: CAWMQGVNEQFF.

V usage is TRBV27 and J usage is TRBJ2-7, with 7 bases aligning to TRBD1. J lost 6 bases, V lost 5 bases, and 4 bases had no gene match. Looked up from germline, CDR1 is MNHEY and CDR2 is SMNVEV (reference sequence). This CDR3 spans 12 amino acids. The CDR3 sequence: CASSRDRVEQYF. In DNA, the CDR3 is TGTGCCAGCAGTCGCGACAGGGTCGAGCAGTACTTC.

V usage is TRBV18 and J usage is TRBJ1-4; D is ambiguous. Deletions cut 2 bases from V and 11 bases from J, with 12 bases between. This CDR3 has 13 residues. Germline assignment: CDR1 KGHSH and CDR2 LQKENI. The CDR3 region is CASSPGSTEKLFF. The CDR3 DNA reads TGTGCCAGCTCACCAGGGTCAACAGAGAAACTGTTTTTT.